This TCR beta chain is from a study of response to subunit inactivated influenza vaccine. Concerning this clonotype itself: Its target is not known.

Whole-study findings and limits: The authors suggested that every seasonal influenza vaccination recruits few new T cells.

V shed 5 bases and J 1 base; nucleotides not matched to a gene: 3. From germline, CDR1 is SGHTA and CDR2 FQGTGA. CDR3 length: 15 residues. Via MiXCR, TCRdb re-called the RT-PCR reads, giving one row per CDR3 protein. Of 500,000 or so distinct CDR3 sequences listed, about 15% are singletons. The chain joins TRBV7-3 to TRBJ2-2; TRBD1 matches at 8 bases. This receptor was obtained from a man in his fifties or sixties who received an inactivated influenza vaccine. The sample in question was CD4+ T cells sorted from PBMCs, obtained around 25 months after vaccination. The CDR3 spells CASSIGTGNTGELFF. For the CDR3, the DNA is TGTGCCAGCAGCATCGGGACAGGGAACACCGGGGAGCTGTTTTTT.